The next 27 T cell receptor beta chains were all read from a single sample in a study of T cells after yellow fever vaccination. TCRdb reprocessed the 5' RACE reads with MiXCR, giving one entry per CDR3 protein. This table holds some 260,000 distinct CDR3 sequences, around 4.9% found once. The source material was CD4+ T cells sorted from PBMCs, sampled on the day of the yellow fever booster vaccination. Receptor source: a man between 18 and 35 years old who received the YFV17D yellow fever vaccine.

This clonotype came up many times. The V call is TRBV28, the J call TRBJ1-5; unclear D gene. Germline loops: CDR1 MDHEN, CDR2 SYDVKM. Between the trimmed V and J ends, which lost 6 bases and 0 bases, there was a span of 9 bases. The CDR3 sequence is 14 residues long. The CDR3 here is CASSLDNSNQPQHF. DNA of the CDR3: TGTGCCAGCAGCTTGGATAATAGCAATCAGCCCCAGCATTTT.

J is TRBJ2-3 and V is TRBV6-4; weak D call: TRBD2 (5 bases). CDR3 length equals 14 residues. The germline gives CDR1 MRHNA, CDR2 SNTAGT. V lost 6 bases and J lost 2, with 12 bases in between. In nucleotides, the CDR3 is TGTGCCAGCAGGAGCGGCGAGGACACAGATACGCAGTATTTT. It codes for CASRSGEDTDTQYF.

This clonotype was seen more than once but under ten times. The V and J genes are TRBV6-5 and TRBJ2-7; perhaps TRBD2 as D (6 bases). This CDR3 comprises 13 residues. CDR1 is MNHEY and CDR2 is SVGAGI in the germline V gene. Trimming cost V 8 bases and J 6 bases, with 17 bases left between them. CDR3 DNA sequence: TGTGCCAGCGTTCTGAAATACGGGGGCGAGCAGTACTTC. Its protein is CASVLKYGGEQYF.

This clonotype was counted only a few times. This chain links TRBV6-1 with TRBJ2-5, with D unclear. The CDR3 runs to 16 residues. Trimming cost V 4 bases and J 5 bases, with 20 bases left between them. Germline V gene data show CDR1 as MNHNS and CDR2 as SASEGT. DNA of the CDR3: TGTGCCAGCAGTGCTCTGGGTGGTGTCGGTCAGGAGACCCAGTACTTC. It is translated as CASSALGGVGQETQYF.

This clonotype has just a few counts. The rearrangement joins TRBV2 to TRBJ1-2, with unresolved D. CDR3 length: 14 residues. The germline CDR1 and CDR2 sequences are SNHLY and FYNNEI. Trimming stripped 7 bases from V and 10 bases from J, with 22 bases between. This CDR3 reads CASTRTEAGDLYTF. The CDR3 bases are TGTGCCAGCACCCGCACTGAGGCAGGCGACCTCTACACCTTC.

The genes are TRBV7-2 and TRBJ1-1; D remains unclear. This CDR3 spans 14 amino acids. From germline, CDR1 is SGHTA and CDR2 FQGNSA. V was pared by 5 bases and J by 0 bases, with 10 bases between. The CDR3 spells CASSPRFLNTEAFF. The CDR3 DNA sequence: TGTGCCAGCAGCCCCAGGTTCCTGAACACTGAAGCTTTCTTT.

This clonotype was seen only a few times. The rearrangement uses TRBV7-2 and TRBJ2-1; 8 bases are a match to TRBD1. The CDR3 runs to 17 residues. The junction had 11 bases not matched to a gene; V was cut back by 5 bases and J by 2 bases. Looked up from germline, CDR1 is SGHTA and CDR2 is FQGNSA. The CDR3 bases are TGTGCCAGCAGCCACCTACGGGGGACAGGAGCCTACAATGAGCAGTTCTTC. Translation gives CASSHLRGTGAYNEQFF. The variable domain in full, completed from reference TRBV7-2 and TRBJ2-1, reads GAGVSQSPSNKVTEKGKDVELRCDPISGHTALYWYRQSLGQGLEFLIYFQGNSAPDKSGLPSDRFSAERTGGSVSTLTIQRTQQEDSAVYLCASSHLRGTGAYNEQFFGPGTRLTVL.

This clonotype showed up just a few times. This chain joins TRBV12-3 or TRBV12-4 and TRBJ2-3; D gene unclear. The ends were cut back, 2 bases at V and 2 bases at J, with 11 bases in the middle. The CDR3 spans 15 residues. This CDR3 is CASSLFSSHTDTQYF. For the CDR3, the DNA is TGTGCCAGCAGTTTATTTTCCTCGCACACAGATACGCAGTATTTT.

V and J are TRBV7-9 and TRBJ2-3; the match to TRBD2 covers 7 bases. The CDR3 is 14 amino acids. The V and J ends lost 1 base and 9 bases, in that order; junction bases with no gene match: 7. CDR1 and CDR2 (germline): SEHNR, FQNEAQ (reference sequence). The CDR3 reads CASSLDPGGVTQYF. The DNA of the CDR3 is TGTGCCAGCAGCTTAGACCCTGGGGGGGTGACGCAGTATTTT.

This sequence joins TRBV7-2 and TRBJ1-1; possibly TRBD1 for D (6 bases). The V gene's germline CDR1 is SGHTA and CDR2 FQGNSA. The CDR3 sequence is 12 residues long. The ends were cut back, 4 bases at V and 5 bases at J, with 8 bases in the middle. DNA of the CDR3: TGTGCCAGCAGCTACAGGGAAACTGAAGCTTTCTTT. It specifies CASSYRETEAFF.

The chain couples TRBV7-2 to TRBJ1-4; D ambiguous. Germline V gene lookup returns CDR1 SGHTA and CDR2 FQGNSA. The CDR3 consists of 14 residues. Trimming pared 0 bases from V and 2 bases from J, leaving 4 bases between. Here the CDR3 DNA reads TGTGCCAGCAGCTTAGCAGCGACTAATGAAAAACTGTTTTTT. Translation gives CASSLAATNEKLFF. Combining the CDR3 with reference TRBV7-2 and TRBJ1-4 gives the whole variable domain GAGVSQSPSNKVTEKGKDVELRCDPISGHTALYWYRQSLGQGLEFLIYFQGNSAPDKSGLPSDRFSAERTGGSVSTLTIQRTQQEDSAVYLCASSLAATNEKLFFGSGTQLSVL.

V and J are TRBV20-1 and TRBJ1-2; D is uncertain. CDR3 length: 14 amino acids. In germline, CDR1 is DFQATT, CDR2 SNEGSKA (reference sequence). V was clipped by 6 bases and J by 8 bases, with 22 bases between them. CDR3: CSASLEQLDTGYTF. In DNA, the CDR3 is TGCAGTGCCAGCTTGGAACAGCTCGATACGGGCTACACCTTC.

CDR3 sequence (DNA): TGTGCCAGCATCCGTGACAACTATGGCTACACCTTC. The encoded protein is CASIRDNYGYTF. The rearrangement joins TRBV28 to TRBJ1-2; D not resolved. Germline lookup yields CDR1 MDHEN and CDR2 SYDVKM. Trimming stripped 7 bases from V and 2 bases from J, with 8 bases between. The CDR3 is 12 residues long.

This clonotype appeared many times. The gene calls are TRBV5-1 and TRBJ2-2; D is perhaps TRBD1 (6 bases). CDR1 and CDR2 (germline): SGHRS, YFSETQ. This CDR3 contains 15 residues. Deletions cut 3 bases from V and 1 base from J, with 10 bases between. The CDR3 nucleotides read TGCGCCAGCAGCTACGGACAGAGGAACACCGGGGAGCTGTTTTTT. It specifies CASSYGQRNTGELFF.

This clonotype was seen a few times. V usage is TRBV20-1 and J usage is TRBJ1-5; tentatively, D is TRBD1 (6 bases). This CDR3 has 16 amino acids. The germline gives CDR1 DFQATT, CDR2 SNEGSKA (reference sequence). Trimming shortened V by 4 bases and J by 6 bases, and 22 bases separated the two germline ends. The CDR3 loop reads CSATDRRSPIRQPQHF. In DNA form, the CDR3 reads TGCAGTGCTACGGACAGAAGGTCCCCCATTCGTCAGCCCCAGCATTTT.

This clonotype was detected only a few times. CDR3 DNA: TGTGCCAGCAGCCCTGGGGACGGAACCTATGGCTACACCTTC. It yields the protein CASSPGDGTYGYTF. The chain is built from TRBV9 and TRBJ1-2; the D gene is possibly TRBD1 (5 bases). The CDR3 has 14 residues. Trimming removed 4 bases from V and 4 bases from J, with 14 bases in between. Germline V gene data show CDR1 as SGDLS and CDR2 as YYNGEE.

This clonotype was counted ten times or more. This rearrangement joins TRBV6-2 or TRBV6-3 to TRBJ2-4, with no clear D. The ends were cut back, 6 bases at V and 6 bases at J, with 12 bases in the middle. The V gene's germline CDR1 is MNHEY and CDR2 SVGEGT. This CDR3 is 13 amino acids long. Written as DNA, the CDR3 is TGTGCCAGCAGATACAGCTACCTAAACATTCAGTACTTC. Amino acid sequence: CASRYSYLNIQYF.

This clonotype was seen at least ten times. This rearrangement joins TRBV20-1 to TRBJ2-7, with TRBD2 matching 8 bases. The CDR3 consists of 16 residues. V dropped 0 bases and J dropped 0; count of bases not matched to a gene: 7. Germline V gene data show CDR1 as DFQATT and CDR2 as SNEGSKA (reference sequence). For the CDR3, the DNA is TGCAGTGCTAGAGACCTTTCGCGGGGGGCCTCCTACGAGCAGTACTTC. This encodes CSARDLSRGASYEQYF.

The table lists this clonotype with a few counts. The chain employs TRBV12-3 or TRBV12-4 and TRBJ2-7, with no clear D. V lost 3 bases to trimming and J lost 2 bases, with 8 bases between them. The CDR3 runs 13 residues. The DNA of the CDR3 is TGTGCCAGCAGTTTCCAGTTGACCTACGAGCAGTACTTC. Translation gives CASSFQLTYEQYF.

The V gene is TRBV25-1, the J gene TRBJ2-7; weak D call: TRBD1 (5 bases). Trimming took 8 bases from V and 5 from J, leaving 16 bases between them. Germline V CDR1 and CDR2: MGHDK, SYGVNS. The CDR3 has 13 residues. Written as DNA, the CDR3 is TGTGCCAGCTCCCTGCCAGGGTCGAACGAGCAGTACGTC. It encodes CASSLPGSNEQYV.

This rearrangement joins TRBV6-1 to TRBJ1-1; D call uncertain. This CDR3 contains 16 residues. V was shortened by 7 bases and J by 1 base, with 19 bases between the two germline ends. Looked up from germline, CDR1 is MNHNS and CDR2 is SASEGT. The CDR3 region has the DNA TGTGCCAGCACCGAAGGTCTAGGACGGTCGAACACTGAAGCTTTCTTT. Translated: CASTEGLGRSNTEAFF.

The gene calls are TRBV12-5 and TRBJ2-3, with 11 bases that match TRBD2. The junction had 6 bases not matched to a gene; V was cut back by 4 bases and J by 3 bases. Germline-derived CDR1 and CDR2 are LGHNT and FRNRAP. The CDR3 runs 16 residues. Written as DNA, the CDR3 is TGTGCTAGTGGTTCAGGGACTAGCGGTCTGACAGATACGCAGTATTTT. Encoded protein: CASGSGTSGLTDTQYF. The full variable domain, completed using reference TRBV12-5 and TRBJ2-3, is DARVTQTPRHKVTEMGQEVTMRCQPILGHNTVFWYRQTMMQGLELLAYFRNRAPLDDSGMPKDRFSAEMPDATLATLKIQPSEPRDSAVYFCASGSGTSGLTDTQYFGPGTRLTVL.

This clonotype was detected a few times. The rearrangement links TRBV6-2 or TRBV6-3 to TRBJ2-5; maybe TRBD1 (5 bases). In germline, CDR1 is MNHEY, CDR2 SVGEGT. V lost 5 bases to trimming and J lost 3 bases, with 10 bases between them. The CDR3 spans 13 residues. CDR3 coding DNA: TGTGCCAGCAGTCAGGGAACCGAAGAGACCCAGTACTTC. This gives the protein CASSQGTEETQYF.

This sequence joins TRBV7-9 and TRBJ1-1; no clear D gene. Germline V CDR1 and CDR2: SEHNR, FQNEAQ (reference sequence). The germline V and J ends were trimmed by 5 bases and 1 base, with 14 bases remaining between them. The CDR3 extends over 15 amino acids. In DNA form, the CDR3 reads TGTGCCAGCAGCGGCCCGGGGTGGGAGAACACTGAAGCTTTCTTT. It encodes CASSGPGWENTEAFF.

V and J are TRBV28 and TRBJ2-3; D uncertain. Germline loops: CDR1 MDHEN, CDR2 SYDVKM. The CDR3 sequence is 13 residues long. The ends were cut back, 6 bases at V and 3 bases at J, with 10 bases in the middle. CDR3 bases: TGTGCCAGCAGCACCCCAGTGACAGATACGCAGTATTTT. Translation gives CASSTPVTDTQYF.

The chain recombines TRBV5-1 with TRBJ2-7; 8 positions agree with TRBD1. The CDR3 is 14 residues long. Germline V gives CDR1 SGHRS, CDR2 YFSETQ. Trimming cost V 1 base and J 6 bases; bases outside gene matches: 6. CDR3 sequence reads: CASSLRTGSSEQYF. In DNA, the CDR3 is TGCGCCAGCAGCTTGAGGACAGGGAGTTCCGAGCAGTACTTC.

This clonotype was detected many times. The gene calls are TRBV4-3 and TRBJ2-1; 10 bases map to TRBD1. The junction had 5 bases not matched to a gene; V was cut back by 3 bases and J by 6 bases. The CDR3 is 15 amino acids. Germline-derived CDR1 and CDR2 are LGHNA and YSLEER. The CDR3 DNA is TGCGCCAGCAGCCATGCCGGGACAGGGGCCAATGAGCAGTTCTTC. Its protein product is CASSHAGTGANEQFF.